These T cell receptor beta chains were read from a single sample in a study of blood T cell repertoires in COVID-19. The table came from immunoSEQ multiplex PCR; TCRdb's copy has only in-frame clones and leaves some out. The sample carries around 130,000 clones, about four fifths recorded once. Source material: peripheral blood. These receptors came from a man between 60 and 70 years old with acute or convalescent COVID-19. CDR3s include the opening cysteine and the closing phenylalanine or tryptophan. A D gene is named only where the DNA matches it firmly. The size field is filled for only some rows; it gives once, few, many or a size class.

j_call d_call clone_size v_call cdr3_aa cdr3_nt
TRBJ2-1 TRBD2 . TRBV7-6 CASSSGLADNEQFF TGTGCCAGCAGCTCGGGACTAGCGGACAATGAGCAGTTCTTC
TRBJ2-3 TRBD2 . TRBV7-2 CASSTTSGSGTDTQYF TGTGCCAGCAGCACGACTAGCGGGAGTGGCACAGATACGCAGTATTTT
TRBJ1-1 . . TRBV12-3/TRBV12-4 CASRQGRVAEAFF TGTGCCAGCAGACAGGGCCGGGTGGCTGAAGCTTTCTTT
TRBJ2-1 . . TRBV12-3/TRBV12-4 CATGSYNEQFF TGTGCGACAGGAAGTTACAATGAGCAGTTCTTC
TRBJ1-1 TRBD1 . TRBV19 CASSISFMRQGAPEAFF TGTGCCAGTAGTATTTCGTTCATGAGACAGGGGGCTCCTGAAGCTTTCTTT
TRBJ1-4 TRBD1 . TRBV3-1/TRBV3-2 CASSLGQGIREKLFF TGTGCCAGCAGTCTTGGACAGGGGATAAGAGAAAAACTGTTTTTT
TRBJ1-2 . . TRBV24-1 CATSDLLRRDGYTF TGTGCCACCAGTGATTTGCTCAGGAGGGATGGCTACACCTTC
TRBJ1-6 . . TRBV10-2 CASTFYGTNNSPLHF TGCGCCAGCACCTTCTACGGGACAAATAATTCACCCCTCCACTTT
TRBJ1-2 . . TRBV11-2 CASSSGDGYTF TGTGCCAGCAGCTCAGGGGATGGCTACACCTTC
TRBJ2-4 TRBD2 once TRBV5-1 CASSLGTSNIQYF TGCGCCAGCAGCCTCGGGACTAGCAACATTCAGTACTTC
TRBJ2-7 TRBD1 . TRBV10-1 CASSYGTETGYEQYF TGCGCCAGCAGTTATGGGACAGAAACGGGGTACGAGCAGTACTTC
TRBJ2-1 . once TRBV28 CASFPQFGGNEQFF TGTGCCAGCTTTCCCCAGTTCGGGGGCAATGAGCAGTTCTTC
TRBJ2-7 TRBD2 few TRBV11-2 CASSGAGTSYEQYF TGTGCCAGCAGCGGGGCCGGGACTAGCTACGAGCAGTACTTC
TRBJ2-2 TRBD2 . TRBV18 CASSPRASGAAGELFF TGTGCCAGCTCACCGCGGGCTAGCGGGGCGGCCGGGGAGCTGTTTTTT
TRBJ1-5 . . TRBV7-2 CASSLQDQPQHF TGTGCCAGCAGCTTACAGGATCAGCCCCAGCATTTT
TRBJ1-6 . . TRBV11-2 CASSFQGRLIYNSPLHF TGTGCCAGCAGCTTTCAGGGGCGACTGATATATAATTCACCCCTCCACTTT
TRBJ2-2 . . TRBV9 CASSGLVTGELFF TGTGCCAGCAGCGGGCTAGTCACCGGGGAGCTGTTTTTT
TRBJ2-6 . . TRBV29-1 CSVELPSGANVLTF TGCAGCGTTGAACTCCCCTCTGGGGCCAACGTCCTGACTTTC
TRBJ1-5 . . TRBV5-4 CASSLDTGGPQHF TGTGCCAGCAGCTTGGATACCGGGGGGCCCCAGCATTTT
TRBJ2-7 TRBD1 . TRBV15 CATSRDNEGAGEQYF TGTGCCACCAGCAGAGATAATGAGGGGGCGGGTGAGCAGTACTTC
TRBJ2-7 . . TRBV6-2/TRBV6-3 CASSRGAYEQYF TGTGCCAGCAGTCGCGGGGCCTACGAGCAGTACTTC
TRBJ2-4 . . TRBV19 CASTPGDLAKNIQYF TGTGCCAGTACCCCAGGGGACCTGGCCAAAAACATTCAGTACTTC
TRBJ2-1 . . TRBV6-4 CASSGPGWVARYNEQFF TGTGCCAGCAGTGGCCCCGGGTGGGTAGCGAGGTACAATGAGCAGTTCTTC
TRBJ2-7 . . TRBV6-2/TRBV6-3 CASSYHVPPTRGQGGIYEQYF TGTGCCAGCAGTTATCATGTCCCCCCTACCAGGGGACAAGGGGGAATATACGAGCAGTACTTC
TRBJ1-5 . . TRBV30 CAWSVQSAGNQPQHF TGTGCCTGGAGTGTACAGTCGGCAGGGAATCAGCCCCAGCATTTT
TRBJ1-2 TRBD1 . TRBV29-1 CSVDRTGVGYTF TGCAGCGTTGACCGGACAGGGGTTGGCTACACCTTC
TRBJ1-4 . . TRBV19 CASEGVSTNEKLFF TGTGCCAGTGAGGGGGTATCAACTAATGAAAAACTGTTTTTT